What follows is one T cell receptor beta chain and its context. Its antigen is not known. Time point indicated: cycle 4 day 1 (C4D1), after less than 7 weeks of nivolumab. All trial patients relapsed after autologous stem cell transplantation. The data derive from a study of PD-1 blockade in classical Hodgkin lymphoma. About the study: Patients were treated with nivolumab at 3 mg/kg, and this was given intravenously every 2 weeks.

Here immunoSEQ multiplex PCR was the method, and the copy in TCRdb shows in-frame clones only, minus some. The sample holds about 38,000 clones, around 80% seen once. Study-wide results and caveats: Baseline TCR diversity was reportedly lower in newly diagnosed patients than healthy donors. A significant rise in TCR diversity by C4D1 was seen for CD4+ but not CD8+ cells. Baseline diversity resembling that of newly diagnosed patients was seen in complete responders.

The sequence derives from a human donor with classical Hodgkin lymphoma. The sequences come from peripheral blood mononuclear cells (PBMCs), collected before the fourth cycle of nivolumab.

Here the CDR3 reads CASSPGGQPQHF. CDR3 coding DNA: TGTGCCAGCAGTCCCGGGGGTCAGCCCCAGCATTTT. The chain carries TRBV2 and TRBJ1-5, with TRBD1 as a possible D gene (5 bases). V lost 5 bases and J lost 6, with 8 bases in between. Per the germline V gene, CDR1 is SNHLY and CDR2 is FYNNEI. The CDR3 has 12 residues.